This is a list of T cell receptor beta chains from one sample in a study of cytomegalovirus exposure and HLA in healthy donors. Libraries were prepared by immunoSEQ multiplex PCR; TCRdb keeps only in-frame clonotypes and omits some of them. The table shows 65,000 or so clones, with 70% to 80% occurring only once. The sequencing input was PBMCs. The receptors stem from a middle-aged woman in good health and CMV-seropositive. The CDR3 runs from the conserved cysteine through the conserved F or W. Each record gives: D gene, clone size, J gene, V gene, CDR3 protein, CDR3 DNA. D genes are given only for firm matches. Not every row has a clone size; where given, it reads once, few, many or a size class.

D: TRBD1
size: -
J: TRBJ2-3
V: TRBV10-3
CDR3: CATSTGGGTDTQYF
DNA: TGTGCCACCTCGACAGGGGGCGGGACAGATACGCAGTATTTT

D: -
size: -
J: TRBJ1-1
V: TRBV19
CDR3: CASSNPSTEAFF
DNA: TGTGCCAGTAGTAATCCTAGCACTGAAGCTTTCTTT

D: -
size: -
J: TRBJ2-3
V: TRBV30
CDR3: CAWSHWRGSTDTQYF
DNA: TGTGCCTGGAGTCATTGGCGGGGAAGCACAGATACGCAGTATTTT

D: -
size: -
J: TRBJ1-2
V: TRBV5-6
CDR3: CASSSGANYGYTF
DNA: TGTGCCAGCAGCTCCGGAGCTAACTATGGCTACACCTTC

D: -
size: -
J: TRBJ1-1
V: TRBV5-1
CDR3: CASRPDAGGTEAFF
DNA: TGCGCCAGCAGACCAGACGCCGGGGGCACTGAAGCTTTCTTT

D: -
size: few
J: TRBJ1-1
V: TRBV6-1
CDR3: CASGAKSNTEAFF
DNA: TGTGCCAGCGGAGCCAAGTCGAACACTGAAGCTTTCTTT

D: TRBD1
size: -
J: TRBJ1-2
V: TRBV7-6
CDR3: CASSSGQAYGYTF
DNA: TGTGCCAGCAGCTCGGGACAGGCGTATGGCTACACCTTC

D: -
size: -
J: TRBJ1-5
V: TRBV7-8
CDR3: CASSLATPGINQPQHF
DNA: TGTGCCAGCAGCTTAGCCACACCGGGGATCAATCAGCCCCAGCATTTT

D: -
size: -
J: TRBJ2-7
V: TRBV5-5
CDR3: CASSLGLHEQYF
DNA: TGTGCCAGCAGCTTGGGTCTCCACGAGCAGTACTTC

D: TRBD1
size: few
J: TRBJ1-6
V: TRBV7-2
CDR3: CASSLEGAGRSPLHF
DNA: TGTGCCAGCAGCTTAGAGGGGGCGGGACGATCACCCCTCCACTTT

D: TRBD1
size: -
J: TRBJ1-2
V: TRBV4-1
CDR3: CASSQEGDRTPYNYGYTF
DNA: TGCGCCAGCAGCCAAGAAGGGGACAGGACCCCCTATAACTATGGCTACACCTTC

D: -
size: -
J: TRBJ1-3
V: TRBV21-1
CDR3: CASSTKSDRSSGNTIYF
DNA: TGTGCCAGCAGCACTAAGAGCGACAGAAGCTCTGGAAACACCATATATTTT

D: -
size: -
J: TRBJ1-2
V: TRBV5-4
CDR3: CASSLGETFYGYTF
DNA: TGTGCCAGCAGCTTGGGAGAAACCTTCTATGGCTACACCTTC